This is a list of T cell receptor beta chains from one sample in a study of shared clonotypes between healthy human individuals. TCRdb keeps only in-frame clones here, not all; method: immunoSEQ multiplex PCR. The sample lists around 2,000,000 clones, 95% occurring once. The sequenced material came from naive CD4+ T cells sorted from blood. These TCRs come from a man younger than 35 in good health. Both conserved end residues are part of each CDR3. The order of the fields is J gene, clone size, V gene, D gene, CDR3 DNA, CDR3 protein. The D gene is left open where the match is weak. For some rows the clone size is stated as once, few or many, or as a class when expanded; others skip it.

>TRBJ1-2|-|TRBV5-4|-
TGTGCCAGCAGCTTGGGAACGACCTATGGCTACACCTTC
CASSLGTTYGYTF
>TRBJ1-2|-|TRBV30|-
TGTGCCTGGAGTCAGAGCCTCTATGGCTACACCTTC
CAWSQSLYGYTF
>TRBJ2-4|-|TRBV11-2|-
TGTGCCAGCAGCTTAGAGGGGGGATTAGCCAAAAACATTCAGTACTTC
CASSLEGGLAKNIQYF
>TRBJ2-1|once|TRBV7-2|TRBD2
TGTGCCAGCAGCTCACGACTAGCGGGGGATGAGCAGTTCTTC
CASSSRLAGDEQFF
>TRBJ1-4|-|TRBV9|-
TGTGCCAGCAGCGGGGGGCCTAATGAAAAACTGTTTTTT
CASSGGPNEKLFF
>TRBJ2-1|-|TRBV25-1|-
TGTGCCAGCCGGTCGGGGGACAGTTCCTACAATGAGCAGTTCTTC
CASRSGDSSYNEQFF
>TRBJ1-2|-|TRBV6-1|TRBD1
TGTGCCAGCAGTGAACGGGACAGGCCATTC
CASSERDRPF
>TRBJ1-5|-|TRBV30|TRBD1
TGTGCCTGGAGTTCTGGGGGGACAGTTAGTCAGCCCCAGCATTTT
CAWSSGGTVSQPQHF
>TRBJ2-3|-|TRBV29-1|-
TGCAGCGTGGCCAAACTAACCGAAGCCACAGATACGCAGTATTTT
CSVAKLTEATDTQYF
>TRBJ2-7|-|TRBV2|TRBD2
TGTGCCAGCAGCTCACTAGCGGGAGGTGGCTACGAGCAGTACTTC
CASSSLAGGGYEQYF
>TRBJ1-2|-|TRBV29-1|-
TGCAGCGTTCTTGTCACCGCAGGGTTTAACTATGGCTACACCTTC
CSVLVTAGFNYGYTF
>TRBJ1-2|-|TRBV15|TRBD1
TGTGCCACCAGCAGTACCAACGTGAAGGGGGCGGGCTATGGCTACACCTTC
CATSSTNVKGAGYGYTF
>TRBJ2-2|-|TRBV30|TRBD1
TGTGCCTGGGGGGACAGAACCGGGGAGCTGTTTTTT
CAWGDRTGELFF
>TRBJ1-5|-|TRBV2|-
TGTGCCCTCAACATTTCCGGGCGGTGTGGCAATCAGCCCCAGCATTTT
CALNISGRCGNQPQHF
>TRBJ1-2|-|TRBV19|-
TGTGCCAGCGATGACAGGCTTTATGGCTACACCTTC
CASDDRLYGYTF
>TRBJ2-5|-|TRBV7-2|-
TGTGCCAGCAGCTTAGCCCACGGGACCCAGTACTTC
CASSLAHGTQYF
>TRBJ1-3|once|TRBV5-1|-
TGCGCCAGCAGCGGCCCCGACAGTAGATCGGGAAACACCATATATTTT
CASSGPDSRSGNTIYF
>TRBJ1-2|-|TRBV7-2|-
TGTGCCAGCAGCTCTGGCTCTGGGGGTGGCTACACCTTC
CASSSGSGGGYTF
>TRBJ1-6|-|TRBV7-9|-
TGTGCCACCCCTGTAGGGGACGGTTCACCCCTCCACTTT
CATPVGDGSPLHF
>TRBJ2-7|-|TRBV5-1|-
TGCGCCAGCAGGGGGGCAGCCTCCTACGAGCAGTACTTC
CASRGAASYEQYF
>TRBJ1-6|-|TRBV5-1|TRBD1
TGCGCCAGCAGCCAATCCGGGACAGGGGGAAGTAATTCACCCCTCCACTTT
CASSQSGTGGSNSPLHF
>TRBJ1-1|-|TRBV30|-
TGTGCCTGGAGTGTAAGTGGGGCCATCTCGGCTTTCTTT
CAWSVSGAISAFF
>TRBJ1-1|-|TRBV25-1|-
TGTGCCAGCAGTGAATGGGGGGGCACTGAAGCTTTCTTT
CASSEWGGTEAFF
>TRBJ2-3|-|TRBV7-2|-
TGTGCCAGCAGCTTATGGACAGCCAGAGAAGCGTATTTT
CASSLWTAREAYF
>TRBJ2-3|-|TRBV7-3|TRBD2
TGTGCCAGCAGCCCGGGACTATCCACAGATACGCAGTATTTT
CASSPGLSTDTQYF
>TRBJ2-4|-|TRBV5-4|TRBD2
TGTGCCAGCAGCTTAGCGGGAGTTGACATTCAGTACTTC
CASSLAGVDIQYF
>TRBJ2-7|-|TRBV7-2|-
TGTGCCAGCAGCTTAGCTCCTGGGGCTATACGGGTCTACGAGCAGTACTTC
CASSLAPGAIRVYEQYF
>TRBJ1-3|-|TRBV6-6|TRBD1
TGTGCCAGCAGGGAATCCGGACAGGGTGGAAACACCATATATTTT
CASRESGQGGNTIYF
>TRBJ2-7|once|TRBV30|TRBD2
TGTGCCTGGAGGGAAAAACTAAGACTAGCGGGAGGGCCCATAGAGCAGTACTTC
CAWREKLRLAGGPIEQYF
>TRBJ1-6|-|TRBV7-9|-
TGTGCCAGCAGCTTAGTCGGCCAGGGGAATTCACCCCTCCACTTT
CASSLVGQGNSPLHF
>TRBJ2-2|once|TRBV11-2|-
TGTGCCAGCAGTGTTTGGAACACCGGGGAGCTGTTTTTT
CASSVWNTGELFF
>TRBJ2-5|-|TRBV19|-
TGTGCCAGTAGTATAGTGTACGGCCTTCAAGAGACCCAGTACTTC
CASSIVYGLQETQYF
>TRBJ1-6|-|TRBV28|TRBD1
TGTGCCAGCAGTGAACTGCAGGGGGCACAGTCACCCCTCCACTTT
CASSELQGAQSPLHF